These 17 T cell receptor beta chains were all obtained from the same sample, sequenced in a study of blood T cell repertoires in COVID-19. Libraries were prepared by immunoSEQ multiplex PCR; TCRdb keeps only in-frame clonotypes and omits some of them. The sample contains 52,000 or so clones, 78% of which appear only once. Sequencing input: peripheral blood. The receptors here all came from a human donor in a cohort sampled during active COVID-19.

J is TRBJ2-2 and V is TRBV6-5, with no clear D. This CDR3 spans 12 amino acids. Germline CDR1 and CDR2: MNHEY and SVGAGI. V lost 6 bases and J 4 bases, leaving 6 bases between the germline ends. Written as DNA, the CDR3 is TGTGCCAGCAGAGCACTCACCGGGGAGCTGTTTTTT. This translates into CASRALTGELFF.

The J gene is TRBJ1-3, the V gene TRBV4-3; possible D gene TRBD1, 5 bases. CDR1 LGHNA and CDR2 YSLEER come from the germline V gene. CDR3 length: 16 residues. Trimming cost V 0 bases and J 0 bases, with 9 bases left between them. In DNA form, the CDR3 reads TGCGCCAGCAGCCAAGAAAGACAGATCTCTGGAAACACCATATATTTT. It encodes CASSQERQISGNTIYF.

In this sample, this clone is medium-sized. The chain is built from TRBV3-1 (or the pseudogene TRBV3-2) and TRBJ1-2; maybe TRBD1 (6 bases). The CDR3 is 14 residues long. Trimming stripped 2 bases from V and 8 bases from J, with 15 bases between. The germline V gene encodes CDR1 LGHDT and CDR2 YNNKEL (reference sequence). CDR3 sequence (DNA): TGTGCCAGCAGCCAAATGACAGGCACCATAGGCTACACCTTC. This sequence encodes CASSQMTGTIGYTF.

The V call is TRBV28, the J call TRBJ1-5; TRBD1 aligns across 11 bases. This CDR3 spans 16 amino acids. V dropped 5 bases and J dropped 3; count of bases not matched to a gene: 6. Per germline, CDR1 MDHEN and CDR2 SYDVKM. CDR3 protein: CASSPSDRGHNQPQHF. Here the CDR3 DNA reads TGTGCCAGCAGTCCCTCGGACAGGGGGCACAATCAGCCCCAGCATTTT.

The V and J genes are TRBV5-4 and TRBJ1-4; no clear D gene. Germline CDR1 reads SGHNT; CDR2 reads YYREEE (reference sequence). The CDR3 extends over 14 amino acids. V lost 1 base, J lost 0 bases, and 4 bases lay in between. The chain's CDR3 is CASSLSSTNEKLFF. CDR3 nucleotides: TGTGCCAGCAGCTTGAGCTCAACTAATGAAAAACTGTTTTTT.

The rearrangement joins TRBV7-9 to TRBJ1-4; D possibly corresponds to TRBD1 (6 bases). Between the trimmed V and J ends, which lost 5 bases and 6 bases, there was a span of 7 bases. CDR1 is SEHNR and CDR2 is FQNEAQ in the germline V gene (reference sequence). The CDR3 spans 12 residues. The CDR3 is CASSHRDEKLFF. In nucleotides, the CDR3 is TGTGCCAGCAGCCACAGGGATGAAAAACTGTTTTTT. Drawing the rest from reference TRBV7-9 and TRBJ1-4, the complete variable domain is DTGVSQNPRHKITKRGQNVTFRCDPISEHNRLYWYRQTLGQGPEFLTYFQNEAQLEKSRLLSDRFSAERPKGSFSTLEIQRTEQGDSAMYLCASSHRDEKLFFGSGTQLSVL.

The CDR3 here is CASSQALDREKETQYF. Written as DNA, the CDR3 is TGCGCCAGCAGCCAAGCCCTCGACAGGGAGAAAGAGACCCAGTACTTC. The chain employs TRBV4-3 and TRBJ2-5; 7 nucleotides align to TRBD1. This CDR3 has 16 residues. J was trimmed by 3 bases and V by 1 base; bases with no gene match: 8. Germline CDR1 and CDR2: LGHNA and YSLEER.

V usage is TRBV19 and J usage is TRBJ1-5; D possibly corresponds to TRBD1 (6 bases). This CDR3 region has 14 residues. CDR1 is LNHDA, CDR2 SQIVND, per germline (reference sequence). Trimming pared 3 bases from V and 11 bases from J, leaving 17 bases between. The CDR3 sequence: CASSMGAMGQTQHF. The DNA for the CDR3 is TGTGCCAGTAGTATGGGGGCCATGGGGCAGACCCAGCATTTT.

Regarding this clone: At one of its ends the junction is not consistent with the germline gene, which may arise from a read error. The V and J genes are TRBV19 and TRBJ2-7; D might be TRBD1 (6 bases). Germline CDR1 reads LNHDA; CDR2 reads SQIVND (reference sequence). The CDR3 is 13 amino acids. CDR3 sequence reads: CATKSRGSHEQYF. In DNA, the CDR3 is TGTGCCACCAAAAGCAGGGGCTCCCACGAGCAGTACTTC.

The chain recombines TRBV11-2 with TRBJ2-2; 8 bases match TRBD2. There are 14 residues in the CDR3. Germline V gene sequence: CDR1 SGHAT, CDR2 FQNNGV. V gave up 8 bases and J gave up 5 bases; unmatched junction bases: 7. The CDR3 DNA reads as TGTGCCAGCTTGAAGCGGGGGTGGACCGGGGAGCTGTTTTTT. Translating gives CASLKRGWTGELFF.

The chain couples TRBV29-1 to TRBJ1-2; tentative D call: TRBD1 (5 bases). The V end lost 7 bases, the J end lost 3 bases, and 15 bases lay between the germline ends. Germline-derived CDR1 and CDR2 are SQVTM and ANQGSEA. The length of the CDR3 is 13 residues. CDR3 loop: CSAGPLGDYGYTF. For the CDR3, the DNA is TGCAGCGCGGGGCCCCTCGGGGACTATGGCTACACCTTC. Combining the CDR3 with reference TRBV29-1 and TRBJ1-2 gives the whole variable domain SAVISQKPSRDICQRGTSLTIQCQVDSQVTMMFWYRQQPGQSLTLIATANQGSEATYESGFVIDKFPISRPNLTFSTLTVSNMSPEDSSIYLCSAGPLGDYGYTFGSGTRLTVV.

This chain links TRBV27 with TRBJ2-7; TRBD1 matches at 7 bases. Trimming removed 4 bases from V and 2 bases from J; junction bases left unmatched: 2. Germline-derived CDR1 and CDR2 are MNHEY and SMNVEV (reference sequence). The CDR3 length is 13 residues. The CDR3 nucleotides read TGTGCCAGCAGTTACCAGGGGGCCTACGAGCAGTACTTC. It translates to CASSYQGAYEQYF.

The J gene is TRBJ1-5, the V gene TRBV7-8; 10 bases match TRBD1. V lost 5 bases to trimming and J lost 3 bases; unmatched junction nucleotides: 4. This CDR3 comprises 15 residues. Germline CDR1 reads SGHVS; CDR2 reads FQNEAQ. CDR3 coding DNA: TGTGCCAGCAGCATTGGGACAGGGGACAATCAGCCCCAGCATTTT. Protein product: CASSIGTGDNQPQHF.

The chain uses TRBV25-1 and TRBJ1-2; D is unclear. This CDR3 comprises 12 residues. With 7 bases removed from V and 8 bases from J, the gap between germline ends came to 14 bases. Germline-derived CDR1 and CDR2 are MGHDK and SYGVNS. The CDR3 DNA follows: TGTGCCAGCACCGGAGGGTCTTTCGGCTACACCTTC. It yields the protein CASTGGSFGYTF.

The chain employs TRBV30 and TRBJ1-4; tentatively, D is TRBD1 (6 bases). The germline V gene encodes CDR1 GTSNPN and CDR2 SVGIG (reference sequence). The CDR3 is 14 residues long. V lost 3 bases, J lost 8 bases, and 16 bases lay in between. CDR3 loop: CAWSGGSGAEKLFF. DNA of the CDR3: TGTGCCTGGAGCGGGGGGTCAGGGGCCGAAAAACTGTTTTTT. The variable domain in full, with the rest retrieved from reference TRBV30 and TRBJ1-4, is SQTIHQWPATLVQPVGSPLSLECTVEGTSNPNLYWYRQAAGRGLQLLFYSVGIGQISSEVPQNLSASRPQDRQFILSSKKLLLSDSGFYLCAWSGGSGAEKLFFGSGTQLSVL.

The chain couples TRBV4-3 to TRBJ2-7, with 8 bases aligning to TRBD1. Germline V lookup: CDR1 LGHNA, CDR2 YSLEER. The CDR3 has 14 amino acids. V shed 4 bases, J shed 5 bases, and the junction held 7 bases outside the gene matches. Here the CDR3 DNA reads TGCGCCAGCAGCCCTACAGGGGGTCGGGACGAGCAGTACTTC. Its translation is CASSPTGGRDEQYF.

V usage is TRBV30 and J usage is TRBJ2-6; 7 bases map to TRBD1. J was trimmed by 0 bases and V by 8 bases; bases with no gene match: 13. CDR3 length: 17 residues. In germline, CDR1 is GTSNPN, CDR2 SVGIG (reference sequence). CDR3 nucleotides: TGTGCCAGGGGGAAGGGGACAGATAACTCTGGGGCCAACGTCCTGACTTTC. Translating it yields CARGKGTDNSGANVLTF.